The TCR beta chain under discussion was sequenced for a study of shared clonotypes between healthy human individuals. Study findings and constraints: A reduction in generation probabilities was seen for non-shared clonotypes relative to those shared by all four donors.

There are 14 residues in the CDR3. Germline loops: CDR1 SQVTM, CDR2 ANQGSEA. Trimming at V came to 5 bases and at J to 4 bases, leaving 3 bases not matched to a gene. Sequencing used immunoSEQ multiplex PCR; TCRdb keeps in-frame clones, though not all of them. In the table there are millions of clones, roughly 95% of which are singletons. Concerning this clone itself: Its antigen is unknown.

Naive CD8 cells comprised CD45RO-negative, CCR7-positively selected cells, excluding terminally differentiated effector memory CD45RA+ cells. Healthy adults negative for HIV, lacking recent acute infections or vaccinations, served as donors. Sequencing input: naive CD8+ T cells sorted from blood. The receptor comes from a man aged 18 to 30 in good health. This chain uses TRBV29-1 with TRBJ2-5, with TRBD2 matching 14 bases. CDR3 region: CSVLGTSGGETQYF. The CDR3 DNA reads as TGCAGCGTTTTAGGGACTAGCGGGGGAGAGACCCAGTACTTC.